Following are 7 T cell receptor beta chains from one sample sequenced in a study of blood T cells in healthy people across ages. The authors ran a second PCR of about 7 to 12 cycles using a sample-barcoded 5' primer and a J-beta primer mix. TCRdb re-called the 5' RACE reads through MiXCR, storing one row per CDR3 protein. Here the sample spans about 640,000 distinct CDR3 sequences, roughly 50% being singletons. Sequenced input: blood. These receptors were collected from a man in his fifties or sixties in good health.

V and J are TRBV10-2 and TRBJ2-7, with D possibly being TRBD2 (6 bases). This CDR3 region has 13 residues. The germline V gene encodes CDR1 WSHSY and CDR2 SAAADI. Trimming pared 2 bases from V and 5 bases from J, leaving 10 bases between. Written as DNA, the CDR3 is TGCGCCAGCAGTGAGGCAGGGAGGCACGAGCAGTACTTC. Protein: CASSEAGRHEQYF.

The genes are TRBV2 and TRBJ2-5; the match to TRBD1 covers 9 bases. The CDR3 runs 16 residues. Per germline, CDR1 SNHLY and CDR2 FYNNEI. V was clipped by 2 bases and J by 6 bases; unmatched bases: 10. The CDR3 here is CASSEFGQGLGKTQYF. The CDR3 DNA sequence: TGTGCCAGCAGTGAATTCGGACAGGGGCTTGGGAAGACCCAGTACTTC.

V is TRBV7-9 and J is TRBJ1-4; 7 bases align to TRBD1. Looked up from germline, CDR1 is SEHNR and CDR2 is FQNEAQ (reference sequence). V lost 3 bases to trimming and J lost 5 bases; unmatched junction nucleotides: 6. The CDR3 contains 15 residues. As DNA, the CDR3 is TGTGCCAGCAGCTTCCCGGGACAGAAGAATGAAAAACTGTTTTTT. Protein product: CASSFPGQKNEKLFF.

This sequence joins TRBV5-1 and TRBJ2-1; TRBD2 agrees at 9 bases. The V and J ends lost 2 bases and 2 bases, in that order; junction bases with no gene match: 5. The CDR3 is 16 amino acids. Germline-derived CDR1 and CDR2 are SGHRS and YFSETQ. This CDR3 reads CASSFETSGPYNEQFF. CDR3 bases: TGCGCCAGCAGCTTCGAGACTAGCGGCCCCTACAATGAGCAGTTCTTC.

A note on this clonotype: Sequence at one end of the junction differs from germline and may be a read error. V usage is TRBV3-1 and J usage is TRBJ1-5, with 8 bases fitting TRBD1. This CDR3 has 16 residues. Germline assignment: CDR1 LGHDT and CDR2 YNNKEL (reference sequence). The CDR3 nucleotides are TGTGCCAGCAGCCAATCGACCGGACAGGGCAACCAGCCCCAGCATTTT. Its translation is CASSQSTGQGNQPQHF.

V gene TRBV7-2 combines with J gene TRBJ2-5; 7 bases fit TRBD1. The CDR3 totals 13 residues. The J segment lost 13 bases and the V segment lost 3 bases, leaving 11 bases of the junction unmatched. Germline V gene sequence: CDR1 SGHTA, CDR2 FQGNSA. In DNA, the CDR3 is TGTGCCAGCAGCTTTCAAGGCCGACAGGGCGCGTACTTC. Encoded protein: CASSFQGRQGAYF.

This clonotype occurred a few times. As DNA, the CDR3 is TGTGCCACCAGCAGAGCAGTGGCCAACCAAGAGACCCAGTACTTC. This sequence encodes CATSRAVANQETQYF. The V gene is TRBV15, the J gene TRBJ2-5; D is undetermined. In germline, CDR1 is LNHNV, CDR2 YYDKDF (reference sequence). The CDR3 covers 15 residues. V was clipped by 1 base and J by 0 bases, with 9 bases between them.